These 24 T cell receptor beta chains share one sample of origin, sequenced in a study of regulatory T cells in long-lasting Graves disease. TCR beta libraries were built with iRepertoire HTBI primers and Arm-PCR of CDR3 regions. TCRdb reanalysed the multiplex PCR reads using MiXCR and keeps one entry per CDR3 protein. The top ten clones hold 15% to 20% of a sample with 400,000 to 550,000 distinct CDR3 sequences, about 15% of them seen once. Time point given: newly diagnosed GD, antithyroid drugs for less than 3 months. The TCR library used RNA extracted from PBMCs. These data were also reused for a study on T cells in Graves' hyperthyroidism and ophthalmopathy.

This material consisted of peripheral blood mononuclear cells (PBMCs), taken at new diagnosis, from a patient treated with antithyroid drugs. The receptors here all came from a young woman with Graves disease.

A few counts support this clonotype. CDR3 sequence reads: CASSLDSQANTEAFF. CDR3 bases: TGCGCCAGCAGCCTGGACAGTCAAGCCAACACTGAAGCTTTCTTT. The genes are TRBV5-1 and TRBJ1-1, with a possible D match to TRBD1 (6 bases). The CDR3 loop spans 15 amino acids. From germline, CDR1 is SGHRS and CDR2 YFSETQ. Trimming removed 4 bases from V and 2 bases from J, with 15 bases in between.

This chain uses TRBV7-9 with TRBJ1-1; the D is unclear. V lost 5 bases, J lost 6 bases, and 13 bases lay in between. Germline-derived CDR1 and CDR2 are SEHNR and FQNEAQ (reference sequence). The CDR3 extends over 13 amino acids. CDR3 in amino acids: CASSRTRGAEAFF. In nucleotides, the CDR3 is TGTGCCAGCAGCCGTACGCGCGGCGCTGAAGCTTTCTTT.

The chain joins TRBV4-1 to TRBJ1-1; tentative D call: TRBD1 (6 bases). Looked up from germline, CDR1 is MGHRA and CDR2 is YSYEKL. This CDR3 has 15 residues. V lost 7 bases and J 1 base, leaving 16 bases between the germline ends. CDR3 sequence reads: CASTARGVRNTEAFF. The CDR3 region has the DNA TGCGCCAGCACCGCTAGGGGGGTTCGGAACACTGAAGCTTTCTTT.

V usage is TRBV20-1 and J usage is TRBJ2-7; 7 bases map to TRBD2. Germline V gene lookup returns CDR1 DFQATT and CDR2 SNEGSKA (reference sequence). The ends lost 3 bases at V and 6 bases at J; junction bases unmatched: 8. The CDR3 has 13 residues. Here the CDR3 reads CSASPRGVVEQYF. The DNA of the CDR3 is TGCAGTGCTAGCCCCCGGGGGGTGGTCGAGCAGTACTTC.

This clonotype was seen repeatedly, ten times or more. The V call is TRBV10-3, the J call TRBJ2-1, with 9 nucleotides matching TRBD2. Germline CDR1 and CDR2: ENHRY and SYGVKD. Losses at the gene ends were 6 bases for V and 7 bases for J; bases not matched to a gene: 7. The CDR3 is 14 amino acids. CDR3 sequence: CAIRLGTSNNEQFF. CDR3 bases: TGTGCCATCAGACTGGGGACTAGCAATAATGAGCAGTTCTTC.

This clonotype appeared many times. This rearrangement joins TRBV19 to TRBJ2-6; 8 bases fit TRBD2. The germline V gene encodes CDR1 LNHDA and CDR2 SQIVND (reference sequence). Germline trimming cut 5 bases from V and 1 base from J; bases unmatched to any gene: 7. The CDR3 contains 17 residues. The chain's CDR3 is CASSPPGGQSGANVLTF. The DNA of the CDR3 is TGTGCCAGTAGTCCACCGGGGGGGCAGTCTGGGGCCAACGTCCTGACTTTC. The variable domain in full, with the rest retrieved from reference TRBV19 and TRBJ2-6, is DGGITQSPKYLFRKEGQNVTLSCEQNLNHDAMYWYRQDPGQGLRLIYYSQIVNDFQKGDIAEGYSVSREKKESFPLTVTSAQKNPTAFYLCASSPPGGQSGANVLTFGAGSRLTVL.

The V call is TRBV5-4, the J call TRBJ1-4, with a tentative D call TRBD1 (5 bases). The CDR3 consists of 17 residues. Germline V gives CDR1 SGHNT, CDR2 YYREEE (reference sequence). V lost 3 bases to trimming and J lost 1 base, with 16 bases between them. Written as DNA, the CDR3 is TGTGCCAGCAGCTCGGGCGGGGGTCGGGTAACTAATGAAAAACTGTTTTTT. Protein sequence: CASSSGGGRVTNEKLFF.

There are many counts of this clonotype. The chain recombines TRBV6-1 with TRBJ2-7; D remains unclear. V lost 5 bases, J lost 2 bases, and 13 bases lay in between. This CDR3 is built from 14 residues. Germline values: CDR1 MNHNS, CDR2 SASEGT. The CDR3 sequence: CASSPRPPAYEQYF. The CDR3 bases are TGTGCCAGCAGTCCTAGGCCCCCCGCCTACGAGCAGTACTTC.

This clonotype has a handful of counts. The chain uses TRBV12-3 or TRBV12-4 and TRBJ2-2, with TRBD2 as a possible D gene (7 bases). The CDR3 contains 17 residues. V was cut by 6 bases and J by 3 bases, with 20 bases left in between. For the CDR3, the DNA is TGTGCCAGCAGCCTACCTCGAGGGGGAGGGGACACCGGGGAGCTGTTTTTT. Residues: CASSLPRGGGDTGELFF.

This clonotype was observed a few times. CDR3 in amino acids: CASSALRTSGSPDTQYF. CDR3 DNA: TGCGCCAGCAGCGCCCTTCGGACTAGCGGGTCCCCAGATACGCAGTATTTT. The gene calls are TRBV5-1 and TRBJ2-3, with 11 bases matching TRBD2. This CDR3 contains 17 residues. V shed 4 bases and J 4 bases; nucleotides not matched to a gene: 11. CDR1 and CDR2 (germline): SGHRS, YFSETQ.

This clonotype appeared many times. V is TRBV7-2 and J is TRBJ2-1; 7 bases fit TRBD2. From germline, CDR1 is SGHTA and CDR2 FQGNSA. V shed 8 bases and J 9 bases; nucleotides not matched to a gene: 16. The CDR3 extends over 15 amino acids. CDR3 amino acids: CASGFTAGVGGEQFF. CDR3 coding DNA: TGTGCCAGCGGGTTTACCGCGGGGGTCGGGGGTGAGCAGTTCTTC.

This clonotype was detected only a few times. The chain is built from TRBV28 and TRBJ2-1; 12 bases agree with TRBD1. This CDR3 is built from 14 residues. Germline V gene sequence: CDR1 MDHEN, CDR2 SYDVKM. After removal of 11 bases from V and 8 bases from J, the junction contained 10 bases not matched to a gene. The CDR3 DNA reads as TGTGCCCTTGCGGGACAGGGGGCAGGAGATGAGCAGTTCTTC. Translated: CALAGQGAGDEQFF. Full variable domain (missing parts from reference TRBV28 and TRBJ2-1): DVKVTQSSRYLVKRTGEKVFLECVQDMDHENMFWYRQDPGLGLRLIYFSYDVKMKEKGDIPEGYSVSREKKERFSLILESASTNQTSMYLCALAGQGAGDEQFFGPGTRLTVL.

This clonotype was detected ten times or more. The rearrangement joins TRBV6-5 to TRBJ1-2; 7 positions agree with TRBD1. The V segment lost 2 bases and the J segment 4 bases; nucleotides outside the gene matches: 1. The CDR3 covers 13 residues. Germline V gene lookup returns CDR1 MNHEY and CDR2 SVGAGI. In DNA form, the CDR3 reads TGTGCCAGCAGTTACGGGACAGTCTATGGCTACACCTTC. The encoded protein is CASSYGTVYGYTF.

This clonotype appeared many times. This chain connects TRBV9 to TRBJ2-7, with D hard to call. Germline lookup yields CDR1 SGDLS and CDR2 YYNGEE. This CDR3 has 13 residues. The ends were cut back, 1 base at V and 3 bases at J, with 8 bases in the middle. The CDR3 nucleotides read TGTGCCAGCAGCGTATTAGGTGGCTACGAGCAGTACTTC. Its translation is CASSVLGGYEQYF.

The sample holds many counts of this clonotype. A junction end diverges from the germline sequence, so it may reflect a read error. The gene calls are TRBV7-7 and TRBJ2-3; a possible D gene is TRBD2 (6 bases). CDR1 SSHAT and CDR2 FNYEAQ come from the germline V gene (reference sequence). This CDR3 spans 14 amino acids. The CDR3 protein is CASSPSGRTDTQYF. As DNA, the CDR3 is TGTGCTAGCAGCCCGAGCGGGCGCACAGATACGCAGTATTTT.

The rearrangement uses TRBV7-6 and TRBJ2-7, with D maybe TRBD2 (5 bases). Germline lookup yields CDR1 SGHVS and CDR2 FNYEAQ. The CDR3 spans 16 residues. V lost 0 bases and J 3 bases, leaving 15 bases between the germline ends. CDR3: CASSLAEAEPGYEQYF. As DNA, the CDR3 is TGTGCCAGCAGCTTAGCGGAGGCAGAACCGGGCTACGAGCAGTACTTC.

This clonotype was recorded at least ten times. The J gene is TRBJ1-5, the V gene TRBV28; D ambiguous. Trimming took 6 bases from V and 0 from J, leaving 9 bases between them. Germline V lookup: CDR1 MDHEN, CDR2 SYDVKM. The CDR3 consists of 14 residues. CDR3 loop: CASSLLNSNQPQHF. Written as DNA, the CDR3 is TGTGCCAGCAGCCTTTTGAATAGCAATCAGCCCCAGCATTTT.

At least ten counts were recorded for this clonotype. V gene TRBV30 combines with J gene TRBJ2-3; 11 bases map to TRBD1. Germline-derived CDR1 and CDR2 are GTSNPN and SVGIG (reference sequence). This CDR3 is 16 amino acids long. The V and J ends lost 3 bases and 5 bases, in that order; junction bases with no gene match: 10. CDR3 DNA sequence: TGTGCCTGGAGCATAACCGGGACAGGGGGACTAGATACGCAGTATTTT. Its protein product is CAWSITGTGGLDTQYF.

The chain recombines TRBV29-1 with TRBJ2-5, with D perhaps TRBD1 or TRBD2 (7 bases each). CDR1 is SQVTM, CDR2 ANQGSEA, per germline. CDR3 length equals 15 residues. Between the trimmed V and J ends, which lost 0 bases and 5 bases, there was a span of 16 bases. CDR3 sequence (DNA): TGCAGCGTTGAAGAGGCCAGGGGGAGGGCGGAGACCCAGTACTTC. It yields the protein CSVEEARGRAETQYF.

This clonotype was seen ten or more times. This chain joins TRBV7-9 and TRBJ2-3; 8 bases line up with TRBD2. Germline values: CDR1 SEHNR, CDR2 FQNEAQ (reference sequence). J gave up 3 bases and V 2 bases, and 4 bases lay outside the gene matches. This CDR3 region has 15 residues. The CDR3 loop reads CASSLSSGWTDTQYF. The CDR3 bases are TGTGCCAGCAGCTTATCTAGCGGGTGGACAGATACGCAGTATTTT.

This sequence joins TRBV7-3 and TRBJ2-3; D call uncertain. Between the trimmed V and J ends, which lost 1 base and 4 bases, there was a span of 6 bases. The CDR3 totals 13 residues. In germline, CDR1 is SGHTA, CDR2 FQGTGA. The CDR3 DNA sequence: TGTGCCAGCAGCTTAAGCCGGGCAGATACGCAGTATTTT. Translating it yields CASSLSRADTQYF.

There are many counts of this clonotype. The chain couples TRBV7-9 to TRBJ1-1; D is ambiguous. V shed 10 bases and J shed 0 bases, with 15 bases lying between them. CDR1 and CDR2 (germline): SEHNR, FQNEAQ (reference sequence). The CDR3 is 14 residues long. The CDR3 coding sequence is TGTGCCATCTTATCCAACGCTATGAACACTGAAGCTTTCTTT. Its protein is CAILSNAMNTEAFF.

This clonotype was observed many times. The genes are TRBV7-9 and TRBJ1-2; D not resolved. The CDR3 length is 15 residues. V shed 2 bases and J shed 4 bases, with 14 bases lying between them. The V gene's germline CDR1 is SEHNR and CDR2 FQNEAQ (reference sequence). The CDR3 is CASSLSSSVFYGYTF. CDR3 coding DNA: TGTGCCAGCAGCTTATCGAGTTCTGTTTTCTATGGCTACACCTTC.

This clonotype has at least ten counts. This chain joins TRBV7-3 and TRBJ2-3, with D uncertain. The germline V gene has CDR1 SGHTA and CDR2 FQGTGA. The V end was cut by 2 bases, the J end by 6 bases, with 12 bases between. The CDR3 loop spans 14 amino acids. The CDR3 spells CASSLLSLGDTQYF. CDR3 sequence (DNA): TGTGCCAGCAGCTTATTGAGCCTCGGGGATACGCAGTATTTT.